Listed here are 31 T cell receptor beta chains from one sample, sequenced in a study of blood T cell repertoires in COVID-19. The data were produced by immunoSEQ multiplex PCR, yet TCRdb's version contains in-frame clones alone and is incomplete. This table has 95,000 to 100,000 clones, around 92% appearing once. The specimen was peripheral blood. Every receptor here comes from a man aged 45-65 years with active COVID-19.

The V and J genes are TRBV18 and TRBJ2-2; D possibly corresponds to TRBD1 (5 bases). V lost 4 bases and J 1 base, leaving 7 bases between the germline ends. The CDR3 extends over 14 amino acids. Germline CDR1 KGHSH, CDR2 LQKENI. CDR3 sequence reads: CASSLDRNTGELFF. In nucleotides, the CDR3 is TGTGCCAGCTCACTTGACAGGAACACCGGGGAGCTGTTTTTT.

The V call is TRBV28, the J call TRBJ2-7; the D gene is possibly TRBD1 (6 bases). From germline, CDR1 is MDHEN and CDR2 SYDVKM. This CDR3 region has 15 residues. Trimming stripped 4 bases from V and 0 bases from J, with 13 bases between. CDR3 nucleotides: TGTGCCAGCAGTTCTGCAGGGGCCAGCTCCTACGAGCAGTACTTC. This translates into CASSSAGASSYEQYF.

V is TRBV4-1 and J is TRBJ2-1; TRBD2 matches at 7 bases. This CDR3 comprises 16 residues. Germline V gene lookup returns CDR1 MGHRA and CDR2 YSYEKL. V was clipped by 0 bases and J by 7 bases; unmatched bases: 9. The CDR3 coding sequence is TGCGCCAGCAGCCAAGATGCCAGCGGGAACAGGAATGAGCAGTTCTTC. Translation: CASSQDASGNRNEQFF.

The chain joins TRBV18 to TRBJ2-5, with D maybe TRBD2 (6 bases). Germline assignment: CDR1 KGHSH and CDR2 LQKENI. V was shortened by 8 bases and J by 1 base, with 11 bases between the two germline ends. This CDR3 has 13 amino acids. The CDR3 DNA reads TGTGCCAGCCAGCGGGCCACCCAAGAGACCCAGTACTTC. Its protein product is CASQRATQETQYF.

The chain uses TRBV28 and TRBJ2-6; D gene unclear. Germline V gene data show CDR1 as MDHEN and CDR2 as SYDVKM. Trimming took 7 bases from V and 0 from J, leaving 25 bases between them. This CDR3 comprises 20 residues. CDR3 residues: CASNSVLAGPLISGANVLTF. In DNA, the CDR3 is TGTGCCAGCAATTCGGTGTTGGCAGGCCCTCTTATCTCTGGGGCCAACGTCCTGACTTTC.

The chain combines TRBV3-1 (or the pseudogene TRBV3-2) with TRBJ2-1; 7 bases agree with TRBD2. Germline values: CDR1 LGHDT, CDR2 YNNKEL (reference sequence). Trimming at V came to 0 bases and at J to 16 bases, leaving 12 bases not matched to a gene. The CDR3 is 14 amino acids. CDR3 amino acids: CASSQEHLAGPAFF. In DNA form, the CDR3 reads TGTGCCAGCAGCCAAGAACATTTAGCGGGCCCTGCTTTCTTC.

The rearrangement joins TRBV28 to TRBJ2-5; 9 nucleotides match TRBD1. Germline CDR1 reads MDHEN; CDR2 reads SYDVKM. Trimming removed 5 bases from V and 4 bases from J; junction bases left unmatched: 5. CDR3 length: 14 residues. CDR3: CASSGTGNAETQYF. CDR3 sequence (DNA): TGTGCCAGCAGTGGGACAGGGAATGCAGAGACCCAGTACTTC.

The chain employs TRBV5-6 and TRBJ2-5; 7 nucleotides line up with TRBD2. Germline V gene data show CDR1 as SGHDT and CDR2 as YYEEEE. This CDR3 region has 15 residues. V was pared by 0 bases and J by 5 bases, with 7 bases of the junction left unmatched. The CDR3 spells CASSLGAGEFETQYF. DNA for the CDR3: TGTGCCAGCAGCTTGGGGGCGGGAGAGTTCGAGACCCAGTACTTC. Supplemented by reference TRBV5-6 and TRBJ2-5, the full variable domain reads DAGVTQSPTHLIKTRGQQVTLRCSPKSGHDTVSWYQQALGQGPQFIFQYYEEEERQRGNFPDRFSGHQFPNYSSELNVNALLLGDSALYLCASSLGAGEFETQYFGPGTRLLVL.

This chain links TRBV18 with TRBJ2-3, with 7 positions matching TRBD1. CDR1 KGHSH and CDR2 LQKENI come from the germline V gene. V lost 1 base, J lost 0 bases, and 1 base stayed unmatched. There are 15 residues in the CDR3. The CDR3 sequence is CASSPQQGSTDTQYF. The CDR3 DNA sequence: TGTGCCAGCTCACCACAACAGGGGAGCACAGATACGCAGTATTTT.

The rearrangement joins TRBV27 to TRBJ1-2, with D perhaps matching TRBD1 (5 bases). Per the germline V gene, CDR1 is MNHEY and CDR2 is SMNVEV (reference sequence). This CDR3 contains 15 residues. The ends were cut back, 0 bases at V and 4 bases at J, with 12 bases in the middle. The DNA for the CDR3 is TGTGCCAGCAGTTTATCCTCAGGGATCGCCTATGGCTACACCTTC. As protein: CASSLSSGIAYGYTF.

The J gene is TRBJ2-1, the V gene TRBV19, with 14 bases matching TRBD2. The CDR3 runs to 16 residues. CDR1 and CDR2 from the germline V gene are LNHDA and SQIVND (reference sequence). V was pared by 6 bases and J by 6 bases, with 7 bases of the junction left unmatched. Written as DNA, the CDR3 is TGTGCCAGTAGAGGACTAGCGGGGGGAGCCGGCAATGAGCAGTTCTTC. It codes for CASRGLAGGAGNEQFF.

This sequence joins TRBV29-1 and TRBJ2-1, with 9 bases fitting TRBD2. Germline V lookup: CDR1 SQVTM, CDR2 ANQGSEA. The junction had 5 bases not matched to a gene; V was cut back by 7 bases and J by 4 bases. The length of the CDR3 is 13 residues. The CDR3 region has the DNA TGCAGCGGACTAGCGGTTACATACAATGAGCAGTTCTTC. It encodes CSGLAVTYNEQFF.

The rearrangement joins TRBV3-1 (or the pseudogene TRBV3-2) to TRBJ2-5, with TRBD2 identical over 8 bases. The CDR3 covers 15 residues. CDR1 is LGHDT and CDR2 is YNNKEL in the germline V gene (reference sequence). J was trimmed by 7 bases and V by 4 bases; bases with no gene match: 11. CDR3 sequence reads: CASSPPGSGSGTQYF. CDR3 sequence (DNA): TGTGCCAGCAGCCCTCCGGGGAGCGGGAGTGGGACCCAGTACTTC.

The V gene is TRBV29-1, the J gene TRBJ1-2; D is unresolved. The V gene lost 2 bases and the J gene lost 0 bases, with 10 bases spanning the gap. CDR3 length: 14 residues. Germline CDR1 reads SQVTM; CDR2 reads ANQGSEA. CDR3 residues: CSVEPPESNYGYTF. CDR3 in DNA: TGCAGCGTTGAACCCCCGGAGTCTAACTATGGCTACACCTTC.

The V gene is TRBV18, the J gene TRBJ2-1; D perhaps matches TRBD2 (5 bases). Per the germline V gene, CDR1 is KGHSH and CDR2 is LQKENI. V was shortened by 2 bases and J by 10 bases, with 12 bases between the two germline ends. This CDR3 has 13 residues. The CDR3 protein is CASSPYVGVEQFF. CDR3 bases: TGTGCCAGCTCACCATACGTGGGAGTGGAGCAGTTCTTC.

V usage is TRBV4-2 and J usage is TRBJ1-4, with D perhaps TRBD1 (5 bases). Trimming took off 0 bases at V and 3 bases at J, with 11 bases between the two ends. From germline, CDR1 is LGHNA and CDR2 YNFKEQ. CDR3 length: 16 amino acids. CDR3 amino acids: CASSQDGGAPNEKLFF. CDR3 coding DNA: TGTGCCAGCAGCCAAGATGGAGGGGCGCCTAATGAAAAACTGTTTTTT.

CDR3 amino acids: CASSPTTGDRETQYF. The CDR3 region has the DNA TGTGCCAGCAGCCCAACGACGGGGGATCGGGAGACCCAGTACTTC. The V and J genes are TRBV5-4 and TRBJ2-5; perhaps TRBD2 as D (6 bases). The CDR3 spans 15 residues. Germline loops: CDR1 SGHNT, CDR2 YYREEE (reference sequence). V lost 4 bases to trimming and J lost 5 bases, with 18 bases between them.

This rearrangement joins TRBV6-6 to TRBJ1-4, with D hard to call. Trimming stripped 2 bases from V and 7 bases from J, with 8 bases between. The CDR3 is 13 amino acids. Germline CDR1 reads MNHNY; CDR2 reads SVGAGI (reference sequence). Written as DNA, the CDR3 is TGTGCCAGCAGTTACGTGTCTGTTGAAAAACTGTTTTTT. Residues: CASSYVSVEKLFF.

The chain couples TRBV15 to TRBJ2-1; TRBD2 matches at 7 bases. The trim removed 0 bases at V and 2 bases at J, leaving 10 bases unmatched. Germline CDR1 is LNHNV and CDR2 is YYDKDF (reference sequence). The CDR3 extends over 18 amino acids. The CDR3 here is CATSRDWGKREAYNEQFF. CDR3 coding DNA: TGTGCCACCAGCAGAGATTGGGGAAAGCGGGAAGCCTACAATGAGCAGTTCTTC.

The chain has TRBV28 and TRBJ2-3; TRBD1 matches 8 bases. This CDR3 has 16 amino acids. With 1 base clipped from V and 4 bases from J, the junction kept 7 bases outside the gene matches. The germline gives CDR1 MDHEN, CDR2 SYDVKM. This CDR3 is CASSLFGQGGSDTQYF. CDR3 bases: TGTGCCAGCAGTTTATTCGGACAGGGTGGGTCAGATACGCAGTATTTT. The variable domain in full, completed from reference TRBV28 and TRBJ2-3, reads DVKVTQSSRYLVKRTGEKVFLECVQDMDHENMFWYRQDPGLGLRLIYFSYDVKMKEKGDIPEGYSVSREKKERFSLILESASTNQTSMYLCASSLFGQGGSDTQYFGPGTRLTVL.

V gene TRBV28 combines with J gene TRBJ2-2; 9 nucleotides align to TRBD2. CDR1 is MDHEN, CDR2 SYDVKM, per germline. This CDR3 has 14 residues. The V gene end was trimmed by 8 bases and the J gene end by 4 bases; junction bases not matched to a gene: 5. For the CDR3, the DNA is TGTGCCAGCCAGGCGGGGGGGGTCACCGGGGAGCTGTTTTTT. Its protein is CASQAGGVTGELFF.

V is TRBV10-3 and J is TRBJ2-1, with TRBD2 matching 12 bases. Germline assignment: CDR1 ENHRY and CDR2 SYGVKD. CDR3 length equals 17 residues. J lost 5 bases, V lost 3 bases, and 8 bases had no gene match. Written as DNA, the CDR3 is TGTGCCATCAGTGACCCGACGACTAGCGGGAGCAACAATGAGCAGTTCTTC. As protein: CAISDPTTSGSNNEQFF.

The CDR3 spells CASSQSSGEQYF. Here the CDR3 DNA reads TGTGCCAGCTCCCAGTCGTCGGGGGAGCAGTACTTC. The V and J genes are TRBV18 and TRBJ2-7; possibly TRBD2 for D (5 bases). CDR1 is KGHSH, CDR2 LQKENI, per germline. The CDR3 has 12 amino acids. V was clipped by 6 bases and J by 7 bases, with 13 bases between them. Full variable domain (missing parts from reference TRBV18 and TRBJ2-7): NAGVMQNPRHLVRRRGQEARLRCSPMKGHSHVYWYRQLPEEGLKFMVYLQKENIIDESGMPKERFSAEFPKEGPSILRIQQVVRGDSAAYFCASSQSSGEQYFGPGTRLTVT.

The genes are TRBV11-2 and TRBJ2-7; TRBD2 is a possible D gene (6 bases). The CDR3 covers 14 residues. The V end was cut by 1 base, the J end by 7 bases, with 14 bases between. Germline CDR1 is SGHAT and CDR2 is FQNNGV. In DNA form, the CDR3 reads TGTGCCAGCAGCTTAGGCGGGGTAATAGGGGAGCAGTACTTC. Encoded protein: CASSLGGVIGEQYF.

This clone appeared a single time. This chain joins TRBV4-1 and TRBJ2-2; D possibly corresponds to TRBD2 (6 bases). CDR3 length: 16 residues. Germline values: CDR1 MGHRA, CDR2 YSYEKL. V lost 3 bases to trimming and J lost 5 bases, with 16 bases between them. The CDR3 DNA sequence: TGCGCCAGCAGCCAGGAGGGTGACATACGAACCGGGGAGCTGTTTTTT. It yields the protein CASSQEGDIRTGELFF.

The J gene is TRBJ2-3, the V gene TRBV3-1 (or the pseudogene TRBV3-2), with 7 bases fitting TRBD2. This CDR3 is built from 17 residues. The V and J ends lost 0 bases and 2 bases, in that order; junction bases with no gene match: 8. Per germline, CDR1 LGHDT and CDR2 YNNKEL (reference sequence). The CDR3 loop is CASSQDLAGPYTDTQYF. CDR3 coding DNA: TGTGCCAGCAGCCAAGACTTAGCGGGTCCCTACACAGATACGCAGTATTTT.

The chain recombines TRBV12-5 with TRBJ1-2; a possible D gene is TRBD1 (5 bases). This CDR3 spans 16 amino acids. Trimming cost V 8 bases and J 3 bases, with 22 bases left between them. CDR1 is LGHNT and CDR2 is FRNRAP in the germline V gene. For the CDR3, the DNA is TGTGCTAGTTTGTTTACAGACGGCAGGGTGGACTATGGCTACACCTTC. It yields the protein CASLFTDGRVDYGYTF.

The rearrangement uses TRBV10-1 and TRBJ2-7; 8 nucleotides align to TRBD2. CDR1 WNHNN and CDR2 SYGVQD come from the germline V gene (reference sequence). Trimming at V came to 2 bases and at J to 2 bases, leaving 2 bases not matched to a gene. The CDR3 contains 14 residues. CDR3: CASSETSGPYEQYF. For the CDR3, the DNA is TGCGCCAGCAGTGAGACTAGCGGACCCTACGAGCAGTACTTC.

This chain links TRBV5-8 with TRBJ2-4, with 9 bases aligning to TRBD1. CDR1 is SGHTS and CDR2 is YDEGEE in the germline V gene. The ends lost 0 bases at V and 3 bases at J; junction bases unmatched: 1. The CDR3 is 15 amino acids. The CDR3 is CASSLVGQGKNIQYF. The CDR3 DNA is TGTGCCAGCAGCTTGGTGGGACAGGGCAAAAACATTCAGTACTTC.

This rearrangement joins TRBV5-4 to TRBJ2-1, with 14 positions matching TRBD2. V lost 6 bases, J lost 6 bases, and 5 bases stayed unmatched. The CDR3 has 15 amino acids. Germline V gene data show CDR1 as SGHNT and CDR2 as YYREEE (reference sequence). Here the CDR3 DNA reads TGTGCCAGCACCTTCGGACTAGCGGGAGGCAATGAGCAGTTCTTC. The encoded protein is CASTFGLAGGNEQFF.

The chain couples TRBV5-5 to TRBJ2-1, with a possible D match to TRBD2 (6 bases). The germline V gene has CDR1 SGHKS and CDR2 YYEKEE (reference sequence). The CDR3 extends over 18 amino acids. Deletions cut 0 bases from V and 4 bases from J, with 20 bases between. CDR3 amino acids: CASSLAREKVLGYNEQFF. In nucleotides, the CDR3 is TGTGCCAGCAGCTTGGCCCGGGAGAAGGTACTAGGGTACAATGAGCAGTTCTTC.